This T cell receptor beta chain is from a study of cytomegalovirus exposure and HLA in healthy donors. Study-wide points: According to reports, the classifier identified cytomegalovirus status with high specificity and sensitivity. There were fewer than 200 TCR beta chains listed as cytomegalovirus-associated.

Note on this clone: Antigen specificity is unknown.

TCRdb keeps only in-frame clones here, not all; method: immunoSEQ multiplex PCR. Altogether approximately 170,000 clones are present, approximately 84% being singletons, with the ten largest covering roughly a tenth. Sequencing was performed on PBMCs. This TCR derives from a man aged 30 to 45 in good health and CMV-seropositive.

The CDR3 here is CASSLTGIPNEKLFF. The CDR3 DNA reads TGTGCCAGCAGTTTAACAGGGATTCCTAATGAAAAACTGTTTTTT. The J gene is TRBJ1-4, the V gene TRBV5-6; a possible D gene is TRBD1 (6 bases). V lost 5 bases, J lost 3 bases, and 14 bases lay in between. This CDR3 spans 15 amino acids. Germline CDR1 reads SGHDT; CDR2 reads YYEEEE.